Below, 8 T cell receptor beta chains from the same sample are listed, as sequenced in a study of early T cells in non-severe SARS-CoV-2 infection. MiXCR, run by TCRdb on the 5' RACE reads, gives a single entry per CDR3 protein. The table includes about 60,000 distinct CDR3 sequences, 8.5% to 9.5% detected once. The sequenced sample consisted of whole blood. The origin of the receptors is an adult who was a healthcare worker with PCR-confirmed SARS-CoV-2 infection or an uninfected control (not recorded which).

This clonotype showed up just a few times. The chain uses TRBV2 and TRBJ2-1, with 13 positions matching TRBD2. This CDR3 has 17 amino acids. Germline lookup yields CDR1 SNHLY and CDR2 FYNNEI. With V trimmed by 4 bases and J by 0 bases, 3 bases remained unmatched. The CDR3 DNA sequence: TGTGCCAGCAGTGGCAGACTAGCGGGGGGCTCCTACAATGAGCAGTTCTTC. This codes for CASSGRLAGGSYNEQFF.

J is TRBJ1-6 and V is TRBV5-1; D is unclear. The V gene lost 0 bases and the J gene lost 11 bases, with 12 bases spanning the gap. CDR1 and CDR2 (germline): SGHRS, YFSETQ. The CDR3 runs 14 residues. The CDR3 nucleotides are TGCGCCAGCAGCTTGGGTAGGGAAGGCGCACCCCTCCACTTT. This encodes CASSLGREGAPLHF.

There are many counts of this clonotype. The rearrangement uses TRBV10-3 and TRBJ2-7, with D perhaps TRBD1 (5 bases). Germline loops: CDR1 ENHRY, CDR2 SYGVKD. The CDR3 is 13 amino acids. V lost 5 bases and J lost 2, with 10 bases in between. CDR3 region: CAISSDTTYEQYV. CDR3 in DNA: TGTGCCATCAGTTCGGACACCACCTACGAGCAGTACGTC.

This clonotype was counted a few times. This chain links TRBV7-8 with TRBJ1-5; D remains unclear. Germline CDR1 reads SGHVS; CDR2 reads FQNEAQ. Trimming took off 0 bases at V and 7 bases at J, with 7 bases between the two ends. The CDR3 consists of 13 residues. CDR3 sequence: CASSLAQEQPQHF. The CDR3 coding sequence is TGTGCCAGCAGCTTAGCCCAGGAGCAGCCCCAGCATTTT.

The rearrangement joins TRBV7-6 to TRBJ2-5; TRBD2 matches 7 bases. The V gene end was trimmed by 5 bases and the J gene end by 1 base; junction bases not matched to a gene: 4. Per germline, CDR1 SGHVS and CDR2 FNYEAQ. The CDR3 totals 14 residues. CDR3 sequence: CASSLTGGQETQYF. The CDR3 DNA is TGTGCCAGCAGCCTCACGGGGGGCCAAGAGACCCAGTACTTC.

V is TRBV7-3 and J is TRBJ1-1; D not certain. Germline V gives CDR1 SGHTA, CDR2 FQGTGA. Trimming pared 5 bases from V and 4 bases from J, leaving 14 bases between. The CDR3 covers 14 residues. Written as DNA, the CDR3 is TGTGCCAGCAGCCCAACGACGGCCGGCACTGAAGCTTTCTTT. It encodes CASSPTTAGTEAFF.

The rearrangement uses TRBV11-2 and TRBJ2-1, with 14 bases lining up with TRBD2. V trimming: 3 bases; J trimming: 12 bases; junction bases outside the gene matches: 7. CDR3 length equals 15 residues. Per the germline V gene, CDR1 is SGHAT and CDR2 is FQNNGV. CDR3 in DNA: TGTGCCAGCAGCTTGGAGGGACTAGCGGGGGCCCCGCAGTTCTTC. It codes for CASSLEGLAGAPQFF.

Many counts were recorded for this clonotype. CDR3 residues: CASSPRSGGLGDTQYF. DNA for the CDR3: TGTGCCAGCAGCCCACGTAGCGGGGGGTTAGGAGATACGCAGTATTTT. The chain uses TRBV9 and TRBJ2-3; TRBD2 agrees at 10 bases. There are 16 residues in the CDR3. Germline V gene lookup returns CDR1 SGDLS and CDR2 YYNGEE. Trimming at V came to 4 bases and at J to 5 bases, leaving 10 bases not matched to a gene.